The 15 T cell receptor beta chains below were found in one sample sequenced in a study of blood T cell repertoires in COVID-19. Sequenced by immunoSEQ multiplex PCR; TCRdb stores in-frame clones only, minus some. The profile shows 88,000 or so clones, 79% of them singletons. The specimen was peripheral blood. The receptors shown here come from a human donor in a cohort sampled during active COVID-19.

This clone has just a few counts. This chain links TRBV29-1 with TRBJ1-1; weak D call: TRBD1 (6 bases). Germline loops: CDR1 SQVTM, CDR2 ANQGSEA. The CDR3 runs 13 residues. Deletions cut 7 bases from V and 3 bases from J, with 15 bases between. CDR3 bases: TGCAGCGGACAGGTCGCTGGGGACACTGAAGCTTTCTTT. Amino acid sequence: CSGQVAGDTEAFF.

This clone came up once. CDR3 region: CASSMFGQREGPGGGEQYF. The CDR3 DNA is TGTGCCAGTAGTATGTTCGGCCAGCGGGAGGGCCCCGGTGGGGGCGAGCAGTACTTC. The gene calls are TRBV19 and TRBJ2-7, with 10 bases aligning to TRBD2. V was clipped by 3 bases and J by 6 bases; unmatched bases: 20. The CDR3 is made up of 19 amino acids. Per germline, CDR1 LNHDA and CDR2 SQIVND (reference sequence).

The CDR3 loop reads CAWSVQGGTNEKLFF. CDR3 nucleotides: TGTGCCTGGAGTGTACAAGGGGGAACTAATGAAAAACTGTTTTTT. The rearrangement joins TRBV30 to TRBJ1-4; maybe TRBD1 (6 bases). The ends were cut back, 0 bases at V and 1 base at J, with 9 bases in the middle. CDR3 size: 15 residues. Germline V gene sequence: CDR1 GTSNPN, CDR2 SVGIG (reference sequence).

V and J are TRBV27 and TRBJ2-6; 12 nucleotides match TRBD2. The CDR3 loop spans 18 amino acids. Looked up from germline, CDR1 is MNHEY and CDR2 is SMNVEV (reference sequence). V was pared by 4 bases and J by 0 bases, with 4 bases of the junction left unmatched. In nucleotides, the CDR3 is TGTGCCAGCAGTTCCGGGACTAGCGGGTACTCTGGGGCCAACGTCCTGACTTTC. It translates to CASSSGTSGYSGANVLTF.

The V and J genes are TRBV19 and TRBJ2-1; 9 bases map to TRBD2. Germline V lookup: CDR1 LNHDA, CDR2 SQIVND (reference sequence). The CDR3 length is 16 residues. The J segment lost 6 bases and the V segment lost 4 bases, leaving 10 bases of the junction unmatched. Here the CDR3 reads CASSTQIAGVSNEQFF. CDR3 DNA sequence: TGTGCCAGTAGTACCCAAATAGCGGGAGTTTCCAATGAGCAGTTCTTC.

The chain carries TRBV28 and TRBJ2-7; D perhaps matches TRBD1 (5 bases). This CDR3 comprises 14 residues. Germline values: CDR1 MDHEN, CDR2 SYDVKM. V dropped 1 base and J dropped 3 bases, with 10 bases sitting between them. This CDR3 is CASSLSTGYYEQYF. The CDR3 DNA is TGTGCCAGCAGTTTATCCACAGGCTACTACGAGCAGTACTTC.

The chain recombines TRBV20-1 with TRBJ2-1, with 12 positions matching TRBD2. The CDR3 length is 15 residues. Trimming cost V 3 bases and J 5 bases; bases outside gene matches: 5. Germline V gene data show CDR1 as DFQATT and CDR2 as SNEGSKA (reference sequence). CDR3 bases: TGCAGTGCTAGTAAGCTAGCGGGAGGGGACAATGAGCAGTTCTTC. Encoded protein: CSASKLAGGDNEQFF.

The rearrangement links TRBV10-1 to TRBJ2-1; 8 positions agree with TRBD2. V lost 3 bases, J lost 0 bases, and 7 bases stayed unmatched. This CDR3 has 17 amino acids. Germline V gives CDR1 WNHNN, CDR2 SYGVQD (reference sequence). CDR3 residues: CASSDLRGGYSYNEQFF. The CDR3 region has the DNA TGCGCCAGCAGTGACCTACGGGGGGGGTACTCCTACAATGAGCAGTTCTTC.

Only a few counts were recorded for this clone. The same CDR3 is also encoded by other DNA sequences in this sample. The chain couples TRBV28 to TRBJ2-6; a possible D gene is TRBD2 (6 bases). The CDR3 consists of 15 residues. Germline CDR1 MDHEN, CDR2 SYDVKM. Trimming stripped 6 bases from V and 1 base from J, with 10 bases between. Here the CDR3 reads CASSPGGSGANVLTF. CDR3 DNA sequence: TGTGCCAGCAGCCCTGGGGGGTCTGGGGCCAACGTCCTGACTTTC.

This sequence joins TRBV9 and TRBJ2-5; the D gene is possibly TRBD1 (8 bases). Germline CDR1 is SGDLS and CDR2 is YYNGEE. Trimming removed 3 bases at V and 5 bases at J, with 20 bases between. The length of the CDR3 is 16 residues. The CDR3 DNA reads as TGTGCCAGCAGCGCGCTACAAGGACAGGGAGGGGAGACCCAGTACTTC. Its translation is CASSALQGQGGETQYF.

This clone has only a few counts. The chain recombines TRBV28 with TRBJ2-7; no clear D gene. The CDR3 extends over 14 amino acids. Deletions cut 7 bases from V and 1 base from J, with 14 bases between. CDR1 and CDR2 (germline): MDHEN, SYDVKM. The CDR3 DNA reads as TGTGCCAGCACTATTCCCGGAGTTTCCTACGAGCAGTACTTC. This translates into CASTIPGVSYEQYF. Full variable domain (outside the CDR3, taken from reference TRBV28 and TRBJ2-7): DVKVTQSSRYLVKRTGEKVFLECVQDMDHENMFWYRQDPGLGLRLIYFSYDVKMKEKGDIPEGYSVSREKKERFSLILESASTNQTSMYLCASTIPGVSYEQYFGPGTRLTVT.

The chain employs TRBV3-1 (or the pseudogene TRBV3-2) and TRBJ1-2; TRBD1 agrees at 12 bases. The V and J ends lost 1 base and 2 bases, in that order; junction bases with no gene match: 5. CDR1 is LGHDT and CDR2 is YNNKEL in the germline V gene (reference sequence). This CDR3 comprises 17 residues. The DNA for the CDR3 is TGTGCCAGCAGCCAAGTAAGGGACAGGGGGCGGAACTATGGCTACACCTTC. Protein: CASSQVRDRGRNYGYTF.

The rearrangement joins TRBV28 to TRBJ1-4; possibly TRBD1 for D (6 bases). The germline V gene encodes CDR1 MDHEN and CDR2 SYDVKM. CDR3 length: 13 amino acids. Trimming removed 7 bases from V and 5 bases from J, with 11 bases in between. The DNA of the CDR3 is TGTGCCAGCAAGACAGGCGGGAATGAAAAACTGTTTTTT. Encoded protein: CASKTGGNEKLFF.

The rearrangement links TRBV4-2 to TRBJ1-6; the D gene is possibly TRBD1 (5 bases). CDR1 and CDR2 (germline): LGHNA, YNFKEQ. The length of the CDR3 is 14 residues. With 5 bases removed from V and 8 bases from J, the gap between germline ends came to 13 bases. CDR3 in amino acids: CASSNTDSYSPLHF. CDR3 nucleotides: TGTGCCAGCAGCAACACCGACAGTTATTCACCCCTCCACTTT.

This chain connects TRBV11-1 to TRBJ2-1, with no clear D. The V gene's germline CDR1 is SGHAT and CDR2 FQDESV (reference sequence). V lost 3 bases and J lost 2, with 14 bases in between. This CDR3 spans 16 amino acids. The CDR3 DNA follows: TGTGCCAGCAGCTTCGGTCCACCCAATGCCTACAATGAGCAGTTCTTC. It specifies CASSFGPPNAYNEQFF.